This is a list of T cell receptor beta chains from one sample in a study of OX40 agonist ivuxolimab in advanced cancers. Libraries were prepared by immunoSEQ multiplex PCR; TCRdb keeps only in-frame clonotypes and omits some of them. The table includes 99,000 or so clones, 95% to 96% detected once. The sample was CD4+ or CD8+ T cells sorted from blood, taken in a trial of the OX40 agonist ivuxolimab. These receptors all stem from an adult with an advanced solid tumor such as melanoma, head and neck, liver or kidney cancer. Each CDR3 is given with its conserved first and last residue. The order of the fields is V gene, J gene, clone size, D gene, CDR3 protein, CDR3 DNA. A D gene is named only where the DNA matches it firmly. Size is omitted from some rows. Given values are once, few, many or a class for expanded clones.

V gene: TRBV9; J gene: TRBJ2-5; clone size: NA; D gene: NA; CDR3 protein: CASSVEGGPQETQYF; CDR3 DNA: TGTGCCAGCAGCGTAGAGGGGGGCCCTCAAGAGACCCAGTACTTC
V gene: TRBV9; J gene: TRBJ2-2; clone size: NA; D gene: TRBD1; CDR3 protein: CASSLGTAYVTGELFF; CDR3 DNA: TGTGCCAGCAGCCTCGGGACAGCTTATGTGACCGGGGAGCTGTTTTTT
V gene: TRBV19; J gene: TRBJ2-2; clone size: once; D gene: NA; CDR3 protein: CASSIQGNTGELFF; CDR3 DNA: TGTGCCAGTAGTATACAGGGGAACACCGGGGAGCTGTTTTTT
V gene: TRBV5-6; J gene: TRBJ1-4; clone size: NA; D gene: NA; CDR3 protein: CASSWGTTTNEKLFF; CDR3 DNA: TGTGCCAGCAGCTGGGGGACCACAACTAATGAAAAACTGTTTTTT
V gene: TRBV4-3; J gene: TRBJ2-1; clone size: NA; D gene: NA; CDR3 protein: CASSQGLGYNEQFF; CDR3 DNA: TGCGCCAGCAGCCAAGGACTAGGCTACAATGAGCAGTTCTTC
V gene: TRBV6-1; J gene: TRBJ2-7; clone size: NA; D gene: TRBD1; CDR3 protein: CASSDDHRGPIYEQYF; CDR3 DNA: TGTGCCAGCAGTGACGACCACAGGGGACCCATCTACGAGCAGTACTTC
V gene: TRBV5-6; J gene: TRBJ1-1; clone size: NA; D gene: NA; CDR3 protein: CASSLATAHEAFF; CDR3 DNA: TGTGCCAGCAGCTTGGCGACGGCACATGAAGCTTTCTTT
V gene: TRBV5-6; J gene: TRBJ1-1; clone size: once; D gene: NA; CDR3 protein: CASSLGREAFF; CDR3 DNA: TGTGCCAGCAGCTTGGGTCGTGAAGCTTTCTTT
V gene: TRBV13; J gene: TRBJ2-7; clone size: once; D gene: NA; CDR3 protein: CASSAAESSYEQYF; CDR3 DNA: TGTGCCAGCAGCGCAGCGGAGAGCTCCTACGAGCAGTACTTC
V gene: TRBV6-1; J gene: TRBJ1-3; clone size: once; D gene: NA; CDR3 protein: CASSESRTPGNTIYF; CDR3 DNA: TGTGCCAGCAGTGAATCGAGGACACCAGGAAACACCATATATTTT
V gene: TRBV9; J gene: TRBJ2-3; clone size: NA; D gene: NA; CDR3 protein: CASSDGQSTDTQYF; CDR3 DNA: TGTGCCAGCAGCGATGGACAGTCCACAGATACGCAGTATTTT
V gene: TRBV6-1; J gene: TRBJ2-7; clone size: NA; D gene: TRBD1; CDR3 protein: CASSTGQGDYEQYF; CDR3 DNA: TGTGCCAGCAGTACCGGACAGGGGGACTACGAGCAGTACTTC
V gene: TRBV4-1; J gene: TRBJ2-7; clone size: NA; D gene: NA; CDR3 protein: CASSLGKGIHEQYF; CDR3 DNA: TGCGCCAGCAGCCTCGGAAAAGGGATCCACGAGCAGTACTTC
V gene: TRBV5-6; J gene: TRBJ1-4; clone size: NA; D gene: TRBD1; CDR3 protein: CASEPWTGLRKLFF; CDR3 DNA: TGTGCCAGCGAGCCTTGGACAGGGCTAAGAAAACTGTTTTTT
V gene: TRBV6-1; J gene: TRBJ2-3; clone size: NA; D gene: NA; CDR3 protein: CASSLDTQYF; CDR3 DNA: TGTGCCAGCAGCCTAGATACGCAGTATTTT
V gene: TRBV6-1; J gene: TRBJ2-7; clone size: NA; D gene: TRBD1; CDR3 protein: CASSESRAGGYEQYF; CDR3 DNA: TGTGCCAGCAGTGAAAGTAGGGCAGGGGGATACGAGCAGTACTTC
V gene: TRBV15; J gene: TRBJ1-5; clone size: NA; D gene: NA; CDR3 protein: CATTADLGRNQPQHF; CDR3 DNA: TGTGCCACCACCGCGGACCTAGGGCGCAATCAGCCCCAGCATTTT
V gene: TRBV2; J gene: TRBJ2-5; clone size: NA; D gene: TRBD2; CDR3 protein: CASSEVRTSGGAKETQYF; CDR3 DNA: TGTGCCAGCAGTGAAGTTAGGACTAGCGGGGGGGCTAAAGAGACCCAGTACTTC
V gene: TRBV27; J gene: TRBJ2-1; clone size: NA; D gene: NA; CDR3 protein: CASIMRGRGSGEQFF; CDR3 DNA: TGTGCCAGCATTATGAGGGGCCGCGGGTCCGGTGAGCAGTTCTTC
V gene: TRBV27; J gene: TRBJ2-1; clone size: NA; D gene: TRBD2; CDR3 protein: CASSLKLPGLVVPEQFF; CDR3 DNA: TGTGCCAGCAGTCTCAAACTACCGGGACTAGTGGTACCTGAGCAGTTCTTC
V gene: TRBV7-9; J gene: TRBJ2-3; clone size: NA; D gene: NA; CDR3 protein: CASSLYPGGTDTQYF; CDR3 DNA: TGTGCCAGCAGCTTATATCCGGGGGGCACAGATACGCAGTATTTT
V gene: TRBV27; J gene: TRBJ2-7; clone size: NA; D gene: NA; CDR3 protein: CASSLQGSGYEQYF; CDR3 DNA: TGTGCCAGCAGTTTGCAAGGGTCTGGATACGAGCAGTACTTC
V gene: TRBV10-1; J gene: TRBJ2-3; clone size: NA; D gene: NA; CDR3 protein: CASSDSGTFTDTQYF; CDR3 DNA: TGCGCCAGCAGTGATTCGGGCACTTTCACAGATACGCAGTATTTT
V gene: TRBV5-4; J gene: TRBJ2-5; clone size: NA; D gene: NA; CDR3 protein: CASSPRTQETQYF; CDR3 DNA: TGTGCCAGCAGCCCTCGGACCCAAGAGACCCAGTACTTC
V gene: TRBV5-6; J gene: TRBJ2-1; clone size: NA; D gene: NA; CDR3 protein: CASSLVWRDVSYNEQFF; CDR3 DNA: TGTGCCAGCAGCTTGGTCTGGCGGGACGTCTCCTACAATGAGCAGTTCTTC
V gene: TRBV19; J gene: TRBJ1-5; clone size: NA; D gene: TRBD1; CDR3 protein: CASTWTGGVHQPQHF; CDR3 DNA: TGTGCCAGTACTTGGACAGGCGGAGTCCATCAGCCCCAGCATTTT
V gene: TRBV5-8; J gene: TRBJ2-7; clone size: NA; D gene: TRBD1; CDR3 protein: CASSSLRQGTYEQYF; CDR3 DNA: TGTGCCAGCAGCTCCCTAAGACAGGGGACCTACGAGCAGTACTTC
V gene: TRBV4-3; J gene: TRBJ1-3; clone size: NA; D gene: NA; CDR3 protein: CASSQGSGGGNTIYF; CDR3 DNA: TGCGCCAGCAGCCAAGGGTCGGGGGGTGGAAACACCATATATTTT
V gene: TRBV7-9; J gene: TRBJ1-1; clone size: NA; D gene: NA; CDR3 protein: CASKGDEAFF; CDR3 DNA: TGTGCCAGCAAGGGGGACGAAGCTTTCTTT
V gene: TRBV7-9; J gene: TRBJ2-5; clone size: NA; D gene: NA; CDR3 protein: CASSFFGTETQYF; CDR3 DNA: TGTGCCAGCAGCTTTTTCGGGACGGAGACCCAGTACTTC
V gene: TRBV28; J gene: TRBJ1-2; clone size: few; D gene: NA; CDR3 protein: CASTPGPTGYGYTF; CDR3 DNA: TGTGCCAGCACCCCAGGCCCGACAGGATATGGCTACACCTTC